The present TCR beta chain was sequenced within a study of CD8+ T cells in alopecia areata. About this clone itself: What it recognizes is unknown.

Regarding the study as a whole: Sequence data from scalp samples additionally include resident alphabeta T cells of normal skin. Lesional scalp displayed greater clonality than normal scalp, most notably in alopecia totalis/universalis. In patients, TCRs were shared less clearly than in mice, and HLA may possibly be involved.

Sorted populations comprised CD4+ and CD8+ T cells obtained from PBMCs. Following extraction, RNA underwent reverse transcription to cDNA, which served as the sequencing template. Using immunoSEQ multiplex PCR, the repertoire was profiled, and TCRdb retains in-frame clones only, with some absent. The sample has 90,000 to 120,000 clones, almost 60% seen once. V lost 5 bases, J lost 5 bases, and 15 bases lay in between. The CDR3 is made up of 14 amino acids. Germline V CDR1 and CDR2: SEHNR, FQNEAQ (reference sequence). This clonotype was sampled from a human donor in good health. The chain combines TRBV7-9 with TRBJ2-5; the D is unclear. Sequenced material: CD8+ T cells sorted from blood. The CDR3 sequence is CASSPPHDRETQYF. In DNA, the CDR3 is TGTGCCAGCAGCCCCCCCCACGACCGGGAGACCCAGTACTTC.